Listed below are T cell receptor beta chains from one sample, sequenced in a study of blood T cells in healthy people across ages. TCRdb called the 5' RACE reads again in MiXCR, with one record for every CDR3 protein. The table lists 660,000 or so distinct CDR3 sequences, 58% of them singletons. Sequenced input: blood. These receptors were collected from a man in his sixties in good health. The CDR3 runs from the conserved cysteine through the conserved F or W. Fields, in order: clone size, D gene, V gene, J gene, CDR3 DNA, CDR3 protein. A D gene is named only where the DNA matches it firmly. For some rows the clone size is stated as once, few or many, or as a class when expanded; others skip it.

once	.	TRBV7-6	TRBJ2-7	TGTGCCAGCAGCGTTCAGGGAAGGGGCTACGAGCAGTACTTC	CASSVQGRGYEQYF
few	TRBD2	TRBV3-1	TRBJ2-7	TGTGCCAGCAGCCAATACGGGGGGGCCTACGAGCAGTACTTC	CASSQYGGAYEQYF
once	TRBD2	TRBV29-1	TRBJ2-3	TGCAGCGTTGTAGCGGGGGCAGATACGCAGTATTTT	CSVVAGADTQYF
few	TRBD1	TRBV5-1	TRBJ2-7	TGCGCCAGCAGCCCACAGGGGATGACCTACGAGCAGTACTTC	CASSPQGMTYEQYF
.	.	TRBV25-1	TRBJ1-2	TGTGCCAGCAGTGATACAGGGAGGGGTGGCTACACCTTC	CASSDTGRGGYTF
few	.	TRBV29-1	TRBJ2-4	TGCAGCGTTGATTCAAGGCCCGGGGGAGCCAAAAACATTCAGTACTTC	CSVDSRPGGAKNIQYF
.	.	TRBV5-1	TRBJ2-3	TGCGCCAGCAGCTTCCAGAGAGCTAGCACAGATACGCAGTATTTT	CASSFQRASTDTQYF
.	.	TRBV20-1	TRBJ1-4	TGCAGTGCTAGGAATAGGGGCGCTGAAAAACTGTTTTTT	CSARNRGAEKLFF
.	.	TRBV27	TRBJ1-2	TGTGCCAGCAGCCTTGCAGGGATGGCTGGCTACACCTTC	CASSLAGMAGYTF
once	.	TRBV5-1	TRBJ2-5	TGCGCCAGCAGCACCAGGGATAGTTCGGGGACCCAGTACTTC	CASSTRDSSGTQYF
.	.	TRBV3-1	TRBJ1-1	TGTGCCAGCAGCCAAGCTGGGACCAACACTGAAGCTTTCTTT	CASSQAGTNTEAFF